The rows below give T cell receptor beta chains drawn from one sample of a study of neurological immune-mediated disorders. From the 5' RACE reads, TCRdb called clonotypes with MiXCR, one entry per CDR3 protein. The sample lists about 22,000 distinct CDR3 sequences; roughly a tenth were seen once. The sequenced sample was PBMCs. Every receptor here comes from a woman in her sixties or seventies with HTLV-1-associated myelopathy (HAM/TSP). Each CDR3 is given with its conserved first and last residue. The D gene is left open where the match is weak. Where a row states a size, it is once, few, many or the class of an expanded clone; other rows omit it.

size: few
J: TRBJ2-1
D: TRBD2
V: TRBV7-3
DNA: TGTGCCAGCAGCTTCACTAGCGGGGGGAACAATGAGCAGTTCTTC
CDR3: CASSFTSGGNNEQFF

size: many
J: TRBJ2-3
D: TRBD2
V: TRBV20-1
DNA: TGCAGTGCTAGAGGGGGACTAGCGGGGGTACCTAGCACAGATACGCAGTATTTT
CDR3: CSARGGLAGVPSTDTQYF

size: -
J: TRBJ2-7
D: -
V: TRBV7-9
DNA: -
CDR3: CASSFYICSANTGGFSYEQYF

size: many
J: TRBJ2-1
D: TRBD2
V: TRBV9
DNA: TGTGCCAGCAGCGTAGAAGACCTAGCGGGCTCCGATGAGCAGTTCTTC
CDR3: CASSVEDLAGSDEQFF

size: many
J: TRBJ1-5
D: TRBD1
V: TRBV30
DNA: TGTGCCTGGAGTGCGGGACAGATATTCAATCAGCCCCAGCATTTT
CDR3: CAWSAGQIFNQPQHF

size: many
J: TRBJ2-7
D: -
V: TRBV2
DNA: TGTGCCAGCCCCGACAATCAGGGCTACGAGCAGTACTTC
CDR3: CASPDNQGYEQYF

size: many
J: TRBJ1-2
D: TRBD1
V: TRBV24-1
DNA: TGTGCCACCAGTGATAACGGCCGGGACAGGGTCATTTCCGGTAACTATGGCTACACCTTC
CDR3: CATSDNGRDRVISGNYGYTF

size: many
J: TRBJ2-5
D: TRBD1
V: TRBV5-1
DNA: TGCGCCAGCAGCTTGGTCGCAGGGGGCGGGAAGGAGACCCAGTACTTC
CDR3: CASSLVAGGGKETQYF

size: many
J: TRBJ1-2
D: -
V: TRBV6-1
DNA: TGTGCCAGCAGTGAGTGGGATGATGGCTACACCTTC
CDR3: CASSEWDDGYTF

size: many
J: TRBJ1-3
D: TRBD1
V: TRBV2
DNA: TGTGCCAGCAGGGCAACAGGGGGCTCTGGAAACACCATATATTTT
CDR3: CASRATGGSGNTIYF

size: many
J: TRBJ1-1
D: TRBD1
V: TRBV5-1
DNA: TGCGCCAGCAGCGAGGACAGGCCCCAATCGGCTTTCTTT
CDR3: CASSEDRPQSAFF

size: medium-sized
J: TRBJ2-2
D: TRBD1
V: TRBV10-3
DNA: TGTGCCATCAGTGAGGACGGACAGGGGACCGGGGAGCTGTTTTTT
CDR3: CAISEDGQGTGELFF

size: many
J: TRBJ2-3
D: -
V: TRBV29-1
DNA: TGCAGCCTCGGACAGAACACAGATACGCAGTATTTT
CDR3: CSLGQNTDTQYF

size: -
J: TRBJ2-3
D: TRBD2
V: TRBV11-3
DNA: TGTGCCAGCAGCCCCAAGCGGAGCGGGGGCAAGGGAACAGATACGCAGTATTTT
CDR3: CASSPKRSGGKGTDTQYF

size: many
J: TRBJ2-7
D: TRBD1
V: TRBV7-6
DNA: TGTGCCAGCAGTGTACGGGACAGGGAGGCCTACGAGCAGTACTTC
CDR3: CASSVRDREAYEQYF

size: many
J: TRBJ1-5
D: -
V: TRBV20-1
DNA: TGCAGTGCTAGAGATCGGGGGGAGGGTCAGCCCCAGCATTTT
CDR3: CSARDRGEGQPQHF